The clone carrying this T cell receptor (beta chain) was detected many times. Its specificity is not known. TCRdb independently ran MiXCR on the 5' RACE reads; one entry per CDR3 protein. Here the sample spans 1.5 million or so distinct CDR3 sequences, 32% being singletons. The sample originates from a study of identical twins. Broader study findings: Fewer insertions were carried by abundant cord blood beta clonotypes, but none was seen in memory repertoires.

The CDR3 consists of 12 residues. V dropped 1 base and J dropped 1 base, with 4 bases sitting between them. From germline, CDR1 is SQVTM and CDR2 ANQGSEA. V usage is TRBV29-1 and J usage is TRBJ1-1; D is unclear. The sequenced material came from cord blood. The TCR was taken from a newborn girl in good health. CDR3 protein: CSVEGSNTEAFF. DNA for the CDR3: TGCAGCGTTGAAGGGTCGAACACTGAAGCTTTCTTT. The variable domain in full, with the rest retrieved from reference TRBV29-1 and TRBJ1-1, is SAVISQKPSRDICQRGTSLTIQCQVDSQVTMMFWYRQQPGQSLTLIATANQGSEATYESGFVIDKFPISRPNLTFSTLTVSNMSPEDSSIYLCSVEGSNTEAFFGQGTRLTVV.